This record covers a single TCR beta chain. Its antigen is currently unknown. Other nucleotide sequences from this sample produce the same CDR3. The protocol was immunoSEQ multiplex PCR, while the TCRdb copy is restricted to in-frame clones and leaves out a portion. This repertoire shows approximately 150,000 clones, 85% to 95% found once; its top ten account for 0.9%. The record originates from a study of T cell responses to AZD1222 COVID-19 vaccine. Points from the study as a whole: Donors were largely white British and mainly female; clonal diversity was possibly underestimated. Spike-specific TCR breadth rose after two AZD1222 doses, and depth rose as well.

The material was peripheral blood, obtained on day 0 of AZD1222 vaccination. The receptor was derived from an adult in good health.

The CDR3 nucleotides are TGCAGCGTTGGAACAGCACTTAACTATGGCTACACCTTC. It codes for CSVGTALNYGYTF. The genes are TRBV29-1 and TRBJ1-2; D is uncertain. This CDR3 comprises 13 residues. Trimming cost V 4 bases and J 1 base, with 10 bases left between them. CDR1 is SQVTM and CDR2 is ANQGSEA in the germline V gene. The full variable domain, completed using reference TRBV29-1 and TRBJ1-2, is SAVISQKPSRDICQRGTSLTIQCQVDSQVTMMFWYRQQPGQSLTLIATANQGSEATYESGFVIDKFPISRPNLTFSTLTVSNMSPEDSSIYLCSVGTALNYGYTFGSGTRLTVV.